This is a list of T cell receptor beta chains from one sample in a study of vaccination and CD4 T cells after COVID-19. These receptors have no known antigen. TCRdb processed the PCR reads anew with MiXCR; each CDR3 protein has one entry. The sample records approximately 12,000 distinct CDR3 sequences, around a third being singletons. This specimen was CD4+ T cells from blood, cultured in vitro, taken before SARS-CoV-2 vaccination. The receptor set was obtained from a human donor who received a COVID-19 vaccine. The conserved cysteine and the conserved F or W are not part of the CDR3 here.

v_call	j_call	cdr3_aa
TRBV9	TRBJ2-5	ASSRDRAHETQY
TRBV19	TRBJ2-7	ASSRGAGVYEQY
TRBV10-3	TRBJ1-4	AISGQGREKLF
TRBV24-1	TRBJ2-3	ATSDRLATSTDTQY
TRBV6-1	TRBJ2-1	ASSARIELGNEQF
TRBV19	TRBJ2-5	ASSMGSGWYQETQY
TRBV21-1	TRBJ2-7	ASGTGTEYYEQY
TRBV19	TRBJ1-2	ASRTGTRNLDPYGYT
TRBV27	TRBJ2-3	ASSFHGAGDTQY
TRBV6-1	TRBJ1-1	ASGRSGFTEAF
TRBV12-3/TRBV12-4	TRBJ2-3	ASSNSGGADTQY
TRBV20-1	TRBJ2-7	SAGRMTGHEQY
TRBV7-2	TRBJ2-3	ASSLDRLTTDTQY
TRBV6-1	TRBJ1-1	ASNRWMAEAF
TRBV28	TRBJ1-4	ASSSTGGGVKLF
TRBV6-1	TRBJ2-3	ASSESRQDTQY
TRBV7-9	TRBJ2-3	ASSYVRHNTGTQY
TRBV5-1	TRBJ2-7	ASSFTGEYEQY
TRBV20-1	TRBJ2-7	SAMDIGGSSYEQY
TRBV19	TRBJ1-2	ASRTLYGYT
TRBV19	TRBJ1-1	ASRLLRGTEAF
TRBV20-1	TRBJ2-5	SASRTSGGGVLSETQY
TRBV12-3/TRBV12-4	TRBJ2-2	ASSTTGGHGELF
TRBV20-1	TRBJ2-7	SAIHPAGQGNEQY
TRBV7-9	TRBJ1-1	ASIGQPSDTEAF